This T cell receptor beta chain was captured in a study of shared clonotypes between healthy human individuals. This CDR3 spans 14 amino acids. Germline V lookup: CDR1 SQVTM, CDR2 ANQGSEA. The V and J ends lost 6 bases and 1 base, in that order; junction bases with no gene match: 7. Data came from immunoSEQ multiplex PCR; TCRdb stores just in-frame clones and leaves some out. Here the sample spans some 1.5 million clones, around 95% being singletons. Sequenced: naive CD4+ T cells sorted from blood. Described subset: CD45RA+ positively selected. The chain carries TRBV29-1 and TRBJ2-7; 9 nucleotides agree with TRBD2. This clonotype originated in a man aged 30 to 39 in good health. CDR3 sequence reads: CSVGASGESYEQYF. The CDR3 region has the DNA TGCAGCGTCGGTGCTAGCGGGGAATCCTACGAGCAGTACTTC.